This T cell receptor (beta chain) was identified during a study of T cell repertoires in cytomegalovirus infection. Turning to the study itself: Both CMV infection and a matching HLA type were indicated by public TCR beta signatures.

CDR1 is SGDLS, CDR2 YYNGEE, per germline. The CDR3 is made up of 12 amino acids. TCRdb processed the reads anew with MiXCR; each CDR3 protein has one entry. The sample shows approximately 110,000 distinct CDR3 sequences, 10% of them seen only once. This clonotype was counted a few times. Its antigen remains unknown. One end of the junction is discordant with germline, which a read error may explain. Study results and caveats: Dominating the ex vivo response were HLA-C-restricted CMV-specific TCR beta clonotypes. Identification of carriers of CMV plus the relevant HLA was achieved through cumulative public TCR beta family frequency.

The chain uses TRBV9 and TRBJ2-1, with TRBD2 identical over 12 bases. The origin of this receptor is a human donor in good health (CMV status not recorded). Some clones in this sample may be carry-over from other donors' samples. Material: PBMCs, sequenced either directly or after in vitro stimulation (not recorded which). The chain's CDR3 is CASSASGRALLF. The CDR3 bases are TGTGCCAGCAGCGCTAGCGGGAGGGCCTTGCTCTTC.